Shown below are 4 T cell receptor beta chains from a single sample sequenced in a study of blood T cell repertoires in COVID-19. Clones were sequenced by immunoSEQ multiplex PCR, and TCRdb holds only the in-frame ones, with some missing. Of under 130,000 clones in the sample, 65% to 75% are singletons; the top ten hold about 6%. The material sequenced was peripheral blood. These receptors originate from a man of 80 years or more with acute or convalescent COVID-19.

The V and J genes are TRBV28 and TRBJ2-5, with no clear D. This CDR3 contains 16 residues. V dropped 6 bases and J dropped 5 bases, with 22 bases sitting between them. Germline V gives CDR1 MDHEN, CDR2 SYDVKM. The CDR3: CASSRTQTGPRETQYF. The CDR3 DNA is TGTGCCAGCAGCCGCACCCAAACTGGCCCCAGGGAGACCCAGTACTTC.

The chain recombines TRBV5-4 with TRBJ2-3, with D hard to call. V dropped 4 bases and J dropped 6 bases, with 9 bases sitting between them. Germline assignment: CDR1 SGHNT and CDR2 YYREEE (reference sequence). The CDR3 is 12 residues long. The DNA of the CDR3 is TGTGCCAGCAGCCTGCACCGGGATACGCAGTATTTT. This sequence encodes CASSLHRDTQYF.

This chain links TRBV19 with TRBJ1-4, with unresolved D. CDR1 and CDR2 from the germline V gene are LNHDA and SQIVND (reference sequence). The V and J ends lost 5 bases and 0 bases respectively, with 7 bases between them. CDR3 length: 14 residues. The CDR3 nucleotides are TGTGCCAGTAGTTACAGTGCAACTAATGAAAAACTGTTTTTT. This encodes CASSYSATNEKLFF. Looking up the rest from reference TRBV19 and TRBJ1-4 gives the full variable domain: DGGITQSPKYLFRKEGQNVTLSCEQNLNHDAMYWYRQDPGQGLRLIYYSQIVNDFQKGDIAEGYSVSREKKESFPLTVTSAQKNPTAFYLCASSYSATNEKLFFGSGTQLSVL.

This chain joins TRBV6-5 and TRBJ2-7; TRBD1 agrees at 10 bases. The ends lost 4 bases at V and 4 bases at J; junction bases unmatched: 7. Germline V CDR1 and CDR2: MNHEY, SVGAGI. The CDR3 covers 15 residues. CDR3 sequence: CASSSFDRGQYEQYF. CDR3 DNA: TGTGCCAGCAGTTCCTTTGACAGGGGGCAGTACGAGCAGTACTTC.